Listed below are T cell receptor beta chains from one sample, sequenced in a study of blood T cell repertoires in COVID-19. Profiled with immunoSEQ multiplex PCR; TCRdb holds only in-frame clones, not every one. The table includes 320,000 or so clones, about 88% detected once. Sequencing was performed on PBMCs or T cells enriched from blood (not recorded which). The source of these receptors is a woman under 40 who had recovered from COVID-19. CDR3s leave out the opening cysteine and the closing phenylalanine or tryptophan. D genes are given only for firm matches. Clone size is given for some rows only: seen once, a few or many times, or a class if the clone is expanded.

TRBJ1-5	.	.	TRBV20-1	12	SASRGRSNQPQH
TRBJ1-6	once	.	TRBV6-5	10	ASRENGSPLH
TRBJ1-2	.	TRBD1	TRBV19	13	ASSIPPGGESGYT
TRBJ2-2	once	TRBD1	TRBV10-3	15	AIRASGTGPNTGELF
TRBJ2-5	once	TRBD1	TRBV7-2	12	ASSLGTGVETQY
TRBJ2-7	.	TRBD2	TRBV5-4	14	ASSPEAGGPSYEQY
TRBJ2-5	.	TRBD2	TRBV3-1/TRBV3-2	15	ASSPDSGLAGRETQY
TRBJ2-1	.	TRBD1	TRBV11-3	14	ASSLGGTGDPRGQF
TRBJ2-7	.	TRBD2	TRBV19	14	ASRSSGGAHRYEQY
TRBJ2-2	.	TRBD2	TRBV29-1	13	SARASGGDPGELF
TRBJ1-1	.	.	TRBV5-6	13	ASSPELGANTEAF
TRBJ1-4	.	.	TRBV28	12	ASGPGGAGEKLF
TRBJ2-5	.	.	TRBV9	12	ASSVEGGKETQY
TRBJ1-2	once	.	TRBV6-5	10	ASKEGIRGYT
TRBJ1-1	.	TRBD1	TRBV18	13	ASSLGQGANTEAF
TRBJ2-5	once	.	TRBV2	13	ASSERISVSETQY
TRBJ2-7	.	TRBD1	TRBV5-1	12	ASSLGTGRYEQY
TRBJ2-3	.	TRBD2	TRBV10-3	12	AMSLAGDTDTQY
TRBJ1-6	.	TRBD1	TRBV6-5	11	ASTTGTSSPLH
TRBJ2-2	.	.	TRBV6-5	13	ASCLGGGRTGELF
TRBJ2-1	.	TRBD1	TRBV6-4	14	ASSKGSGQGYNEQF
TRBJ1-5	few	.	TRBV7-6	12	ASSLGPGDQPQH
TRBJ1-1	.	.	TRBV6-5	11	ASSRAMNTEAF
TRBJ1-2	once	.	TRBV29-1	10	SVRDTIYGYT
TRBJ1-2	.	.	TRBV3-1/TRBV3-2	12	ASRQTTRDPGYT
TRBJ2-1	.	TRBD2	TRBV18	14	ASSPPGLAGYNEQF
TRBJ1-2	.	TRBD1	TRBV7-9	14	ASSLKGTGGPYGYT
TRBJ1-1	.	.	TRBV2	12	AARVRTENTEAF
TRBJ2-1	.	TRBD2	TRBV10-1	12	ASSNRGAYNEQF
TRBJ1-5	.	TRBD1	TRBV2	13	ASSEARTGNQPQH
TRBJ1-6	once	TRBD1	TRBV9	15	ASSASGGTGVNSPLH
TRBJ1-5	.	TRBD1	TRBV19	12	ASRLDRGNQPQH
TRBJ2-7	.	TRBD1	TRBV24-1	12	ATSVGQGGYEQY
TRBJ2-7	.	TRBD1	TRBV15	13	ATSRPGQGFHEQY
TRBJ1-2	.	.	TRBV5-6	11	ASSARTGYGYT
TRBJ2-1	.	TRBD1	TRBV11-3	16	ASSSSKGAGGSYNEQF
TRBJ1-1	.	.	TRBV30	13	AWSYGAGLNTEAF
TRBJ1-1	.	.	TRBV28	13	ASIAAPAMNTEAF
TRBJ1-3	.	.	TRBV5-1	16	ASSLALSGGYSGNTIY
TRBJ1-1	.	.	TRBV30	11	AWSVDRGTEAF
TRBJ2-5	few	TRBD1	TRBV11-2	12	ASSASTGTETQY
TRBJ1-1	.	TRBD1	TRBV7-2	11	ASSLGQGIEAF
TRBJ2-5	.	.	TRBV6-5	9	ASGPQETQY
TRBJ1-2	.	.	TRBV27	15	ASSLLTRGGDGYGYT
TRBJ2-3	once	TRBD1	TRBV7-9	14	ASSLGGQMDRDTQY
TRBJ1-4	.	.	TRBV25-1	14	ASSDLGQGKGEKLF
TRBJ2-7	.	TRBD1	TRBV3-1/TRBV3-2	12	ASSRGDRAHEQY
TRBJ2-1	.	TRBD2	TRBV10-2	14	ASSGLAGGPYNEQF
TRBJ1-2	.	.	TRBV19	11	ASSIGQGHGYT
TRBJ2-5	.	.	TRBV5-1	12	ASSLGASEETQY
TRBJ2-2	.	.	TRBV28	14	ASSRRVRARTGELF